This T cell receptor beta chain was found in a study of blood T cells in healthy people across ages. The use of a sample-barcoded 5' primer and a J-beta primer mix characterized a second PCR of about 7 to 12 cycles. TCRdb passed the 5' RACE reads through MiXCR, listing each CDR3 protein once. The sample holds 850,000 or so distinct CDR3 sequences, around 26% seen once. This clonotype was observed a few times. CDR1 is SQVTM and CDR2 is ANQGSEA in the germline V gene. V lost 4 bases and J lost 11; bases outside the gene matches: 12. CDR3 length: 14 amino acids. The material sequenced was blood. V and J are TRBV29-1 and TRBJ2-5; TRBD1 aligns across 11 bases. The TCR originated in a woman of 80 years or more in good health. Here the CDR3 reads CSVVLGQGAREQYF. CDR3 sequence (DNA): TGCAGCGTTGTTCTAGGACAGGGGGCGAGGGAGCAGTACTTC.